The entry below describes one T cell receptor beta chain. What it binds is unknown. The data are from a study of blood T cells in healthy people across ages. Primed by a sample-barcoded 5' primer and a J-beta primer mix, a second PCR proceeded for 7 to 11 cycles. Template switching added a 12-random-nucleotide identifier to every cDNA molecule. TCRdb itself ran the 5' RACE reads through MiXCR, one entry per CDR3 protein. The repertoire holds hundreds of thousands of distinct CDR3 sequences, with around 43% as singletons. There were healthy Caucasian individuals from Russia, aged roughly 6 to 100, serving as donors. Study-wide points: It was held that the diversity estimates obtained from one million T cells were underestimates. Without sorted subsets, naive and antigen-experienced compartments could not be conclusively compared.

V lost 1 base and J 2 bases, leaving 12 bases between the germline ends. This CDR3 contains 15 residues. Germline V lookup: CDR1 SGHKS, CDR2 YYEKEE (reference sequence). The sample taken for sequencing was blood. The sequence was collected from a man older than 75 in good health. The V gene is TRBV5-5, the J gene TRBJ2-5; D might be TRBD1 or TRBD2, each matching 5 bases. The CDR3 DNA reads TGTGCCAGCAGCTTGCCAGTAGGGACGCAAGAGACCCAGTACTTC. Residues: CASSLPVGTQETQYF.